These T cell receptor beta chains were read from a single sample in a study of blood T cell repertoires in COVID-19. Some clones are missing from TCRdb's copy, which holds only in-frame ones; the method was immunoSEQ multiplex PCR. In the table there are 15,000 to 20,000 clones, roughly 87% of which are singletons. The sequencing sample was made of peripheral blood. Receptors originate from a man in his sixties with active COVID-19. CDR3s include the opening cysteine and the closing phenylalanine or tryptophan. A D gene is named only where the DNA matches it firmly. Part of the rows lack a size; the others show once, few, many or a class for expanded clones.

V	J	size	D	CDR3
TRBV2	TRBJ2-3	NA	NA	CASSVGSSTDTQYF
TRBV28	TRBJ1-5	few	NA	CASSLRPFRPAGFGRNQPQHF
TRBV12-5	TRBJ1-1	NA	NA	CASGLPAKRTEAFF
TRBV3-1/TRBV3-2	TRBJ2-1	NA	TRBD2	CASSQEWASGTDEQFF
TRBV5-1	TRBJ2-7	NA	TRBD1	CASSGGGGQGTRDAYEQYF
TRBV20-1	TRBJ2-7	once	TRBD2	CSASRRGAYEQYF
TRBV7-2	TRBJ2-7	NA	TRBD2	CASSVKALAGGEQYF
TRBV3-1/TRBV3-2	TRBJ2-7	NA	TRBD2	CASSLSGIFSYEQYF
TRBV5-6	TRBJ2-7	once	TRBD2	CASSSDPSGQFSYEQYF
TRBV5-1	TRBJ2-1	NA	TRBD2	CASSSGRREGLNEQFF
TRBV7-2	TRBJ2-1	NA	TRBD2	CASSPGTSGSNEQFF
TRBV30	TRBJ2-3	NA	TRBD1	CAWTRGPDTQYF
TRBV6-5	TRBJ2-7	NA	TRBD2	CASRREKRAPYEQYF
TRBV29-1	TRBJ1-3	NA	NA	CSVGERENTIYF
TRBV3-1/TRBV3-2	TRBJ2-7	NA	NA	CASRQLDSEIYEQYF
TRBV6-5	TRBJ2-7	NA	NA	CASSYYGLAHEQYF
TRBV5-1	TRBJ2-7	NA	TRBD2	CASSANPSGRTYEQYF
TRBV18	TRBJ2-1	NA	TRBD2	CASSLLGLAGPEQFF
TRBV5-1	TRBJ1-1	NA	NA	CASSRGRTFEAFF
TRBV5-8	TRBJ1-5	NA	NA	CASSNGPRPQHF
TRBV7-7	TRBJ2-7	NA	TRBD1	CASSSDRGAEQYF
TRBV25-1	TRBJ2-5	NA	TRBD1	CASSARTGFQETQYF
TRBV9	TRBJ2-7	NA	TRBD2	CASSPAGGLREQYF
TRBV7-2	TRBJ1-1	NA	NA	CASSLTGNTEAFF
TRBV5-6	TRBJ1-1	NA	TRBD1	CASSWDRNTEAFF
TRBV7-9	TRBJ1-1	NA	NA	CASSLGQKRAFF
TRBV5-8	TRBJ2-7	NA	NA	CASSLGQVGEQYF
TRBV24-1	TRBJ2-5	NA	NA	CATSDSGGTVQETQYF
TRBV10-1	TRBJ2-1	NA	TRBD2	CASSEIERGSNEQFF
TRBV7-9	TRBJ2-7	NA	NA	CASSLAEGRSTYEQYF
TRBV19	TRBJ1-6	NA	NA	CASSPSGARVYNSPLHF
TRBV20-1	TRBJ2-5	once	NA	CSASQRETQYF
TRBV11-2	TRBJ1-1	NA	NA	CASSLSGGVTEAFF
TRBV20-1	TRBJ2-3	NA	NA	CSAARTDTQYF
TRBV5-1	TRBJ1-3	NA	NA	CASSLGVSGNTIYF
TRBV7-2	TRBJ2-7	few	NA	CASSPWDNSYEQYF
TRBV18	TRBJ2-7	once	NA	CASSPTRSYEQYF
TRBV19	TRBJ2-1	NA	TRBD2	CASSSLTSGLDEQFF
TRBV30	TRBJ2-6	NA	TRBD1	CACGQGSPSGANVLTF
TRBV11-2	TRBJ2-3	NA	NA	CASSYSGRTDTQYF
TRBV27	TRBJ2-7	NA	TRBD1	CASSPGTGSEQYF
TRBV5-6	TRBJ2-2	NA	NA	CASSLANTGELFF
TRBV18	TRBJ2-7	NA	TRBD1	CASSPTGGLNYEQYF
TRBV7-2	TRBJ2-7	NA	NA	CASSVEVGFYEQYF
TRBV5-1	TRBJ1-2	NA	NA	CAGFRDFYGYTF
TRBV7-2	TRBJ2-3	NA	TRBD2	CASSRPSGSGTADTQYF
TRBV10-2	TRBJ2-2	NA	NA	CASSESRGAATGELFF
TRBV19	TRBJ2-5	NA	TRBD2	CASSPSTSGRETQYF
TRBV24-1	TRBJ1-1	NA	NA	CATSDPQVGAFF
TRBV3-1/TRBV3-2	TRBJ2-5	NA	TRBD2	CASSQRTGLGGQYF
TRBV20-1	TRBJ2-2	NA	TRBD2	CSASPAGLTGELFF
TRBV19	TRBJ2-4	NA	NA	CASSMEGGNIQYF
TRBV7-6	TRBJ2-5	NA	NA	CASSLMQGYQETQYF
TRBV21-1	TRBJ2-7	NA	NA	CASTKGPVSSYEQYF
TRBV7-8	TRBJ1-6	NA	NA	CASSLDRLRNSPLHF
TRBV5-4	TRBJ1-6	NA	TRBD1	CASSLRQGDSPLHF
TRBV7-3	TRBJ2-3	NA	NA	CASSLAPTDTQYF